This T cell receptor (beta chain) was obtained from a study of tumor and adjacent non-tumor tissue in lung cancer. Study context: On average, productive TCRbeta reads reached some 4.4 million per sample.

A word on this clonotype: Its target is unknown. The junction shows a germline mismatch at one end, possibly a read error.

Germline V gene lookup returns CDR1 DFQATT and CDR2 SNEGSKA (reference sequence). This CDR3 spans 16 amino acids. Study-level findings and limits: TCR diversity was significantly greater in tumor than normal lung tissue. Shorter survival was associated with higher TCR diversity in tumors. In normal lung, the top 100 clones were significantly more dominant than in tumor.

Three rounds of nested PCR, following a modified ARM-PCR protocol, produced the TCRbeta library. TCRdb used MiXCR to reprocess the multiplex PCR reads, holding one entry per CDR3 protein. The data show 90,000 to 100,000 distinct CDR3 sequences, with about 80% seen just once and more than 25% held by the top ten. This sample's RNA came from whole unsorted tissue. Distant lung tissue was collected more than 3 cm away from the tumor edge. The clonotype originates from a man in his sixties with small cell lung cancer. The chain joins TRBV20-1 to TRBJ2-1; 11 nucleotides agree with TRBD2. The sequencing input was distant non-tumor lung tissue. CDR3 in DNA: TGCAGTGCTAGAGGAGCTAGCGGGAGGAGACACAATGAGCAGCTCTTC. Translating gives CSARGASGRRHNEQLF.